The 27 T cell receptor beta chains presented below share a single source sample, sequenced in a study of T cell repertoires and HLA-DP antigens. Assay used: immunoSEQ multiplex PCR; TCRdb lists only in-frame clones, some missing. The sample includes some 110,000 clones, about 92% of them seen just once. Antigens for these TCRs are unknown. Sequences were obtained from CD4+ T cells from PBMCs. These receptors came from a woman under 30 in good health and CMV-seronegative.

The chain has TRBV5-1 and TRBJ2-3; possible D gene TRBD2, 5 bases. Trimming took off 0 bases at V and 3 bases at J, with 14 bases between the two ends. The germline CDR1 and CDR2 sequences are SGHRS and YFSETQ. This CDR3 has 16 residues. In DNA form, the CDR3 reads TGCGCCAGCAGCTTGGGTTTAGGAGGAGCGACAGATACGCAGTATTTT. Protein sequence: CASSLGLGGATDTQYF.

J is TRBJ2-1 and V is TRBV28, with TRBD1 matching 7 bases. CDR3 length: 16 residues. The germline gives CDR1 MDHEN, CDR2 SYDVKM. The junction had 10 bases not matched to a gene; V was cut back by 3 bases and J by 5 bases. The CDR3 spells CASSFDGPGGNNEQFF. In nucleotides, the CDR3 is TGTGCCAGCAGTTTTGATGGTCCAGGGGGTAACAATGAGCAGTTCTTC.

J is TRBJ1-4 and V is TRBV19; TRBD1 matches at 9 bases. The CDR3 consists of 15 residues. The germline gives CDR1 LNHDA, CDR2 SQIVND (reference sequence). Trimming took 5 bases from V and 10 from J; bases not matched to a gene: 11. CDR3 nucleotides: TGTGCCAGTAGTGCTGGACAGGGGATGAGTGGAAAACTGTTTTTT. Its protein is CASSAGQGMSGKLFF. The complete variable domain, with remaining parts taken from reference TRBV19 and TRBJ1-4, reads DGGITQSPKYLFRKEGQNVTLSCEQNLNHDAMYWYRQDPGQGLRLIYYSQIVNDFQKGDIAEGYSVSREKKESFPLTVTSAQKNPTAFYLCASSAGQGMSGKLFFGSGTQLSVL.

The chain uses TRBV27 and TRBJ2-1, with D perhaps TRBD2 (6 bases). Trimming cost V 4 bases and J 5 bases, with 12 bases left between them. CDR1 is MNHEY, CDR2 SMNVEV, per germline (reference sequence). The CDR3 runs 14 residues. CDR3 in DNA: TGTGCCAGCAGTTATAAGCGGGCAGACAATGAGCAGTTCTTC. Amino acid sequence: CASSYKRADNEQFF.

The CDR3 nucleotides read TGTGCCAGCAGCTTAGGGCAGACTATCCAAGAGACCCAGTACTTC. Amino acids: CASSLGQTIQETQYF. The chain recombines TRBV11-2 with TRBJ2-5, with a possible D match to TRBD2 (5 bases). The germline V and J ends were trimmed by 1 base and 1 base, with 10 bases remaining between them. Germline V lookup: CDR1 SGHAT, CDR2 FQNNGV. The CDR3 extends over 15 amino acids. Using reference TRBV11-2 and TRBJ2-5 for the parts outside the CDR3, the full variable domain is EAGVAQSPRYKIIEKRQSVAFWCNPISGHATLYWYQQILGQGPKLLIQFQNNGVVDDSQLPKDRFSAERLKGVDSTLKIQPAKLEDSAVYLCASSLGQTIQETQYFGPGTRLLVL.

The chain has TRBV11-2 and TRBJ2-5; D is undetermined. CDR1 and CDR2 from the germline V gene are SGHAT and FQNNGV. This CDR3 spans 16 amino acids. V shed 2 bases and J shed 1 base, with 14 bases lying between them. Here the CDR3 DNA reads TGTGCCAGCAGCTTATATGGGCGGAGCCTCCAAGAGACCCAGTACTTC. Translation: CASSLYGRSLQETQYF.

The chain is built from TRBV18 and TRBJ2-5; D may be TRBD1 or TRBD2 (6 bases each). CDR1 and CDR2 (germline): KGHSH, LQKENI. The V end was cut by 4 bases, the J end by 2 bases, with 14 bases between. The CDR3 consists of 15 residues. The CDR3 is CASSRNRGQQETQYF. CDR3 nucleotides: TGTGCCAGCTCACGCAACCGGGGGCAGCAAGAGACCCAGTACTTC.

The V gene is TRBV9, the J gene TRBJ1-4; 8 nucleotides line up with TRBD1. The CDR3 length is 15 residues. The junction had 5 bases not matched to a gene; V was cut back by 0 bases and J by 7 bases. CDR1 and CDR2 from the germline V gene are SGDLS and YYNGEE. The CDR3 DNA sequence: TGTGCCAGCAGCGTAGGGACAGGGTATAGTGAAAAACTGTTTTTT. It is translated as CASSVGTGYSEKLFF.

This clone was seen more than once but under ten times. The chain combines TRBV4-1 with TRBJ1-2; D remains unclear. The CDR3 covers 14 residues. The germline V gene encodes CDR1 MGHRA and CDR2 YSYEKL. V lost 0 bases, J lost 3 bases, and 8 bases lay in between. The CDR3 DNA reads TGCGCCAGCAGCCAAGAGGACGGTGACTATGGCTACACCTTC. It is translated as CASSQEDGDYGYTF.

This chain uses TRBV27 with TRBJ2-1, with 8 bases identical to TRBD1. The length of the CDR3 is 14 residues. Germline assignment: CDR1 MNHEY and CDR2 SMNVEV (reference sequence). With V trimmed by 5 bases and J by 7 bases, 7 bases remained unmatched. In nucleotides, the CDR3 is TGTGCCAGCAGTGCGGACAGGGTTGAGAATGAGCAGTTCTTC. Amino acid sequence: CASSADRVENEQFF.

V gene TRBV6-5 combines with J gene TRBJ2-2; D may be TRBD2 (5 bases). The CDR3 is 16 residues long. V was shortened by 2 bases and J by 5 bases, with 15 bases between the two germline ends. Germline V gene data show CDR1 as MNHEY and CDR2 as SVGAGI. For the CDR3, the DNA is TGTGCCAGCAGTTACACAATGCCTAGAGGGACCGGGGAGCTGTTTTTT. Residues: CASSYTMPRGTGELFF.

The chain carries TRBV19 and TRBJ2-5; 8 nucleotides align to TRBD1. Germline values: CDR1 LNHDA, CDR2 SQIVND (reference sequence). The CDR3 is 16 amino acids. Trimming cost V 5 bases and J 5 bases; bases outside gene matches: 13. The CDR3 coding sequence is TGTGCCAGTAGTTCTCCGGGACAGGCCATCGGTGAGACCCAGTACTTC. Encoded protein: CASSSPGQAIGETQYF.

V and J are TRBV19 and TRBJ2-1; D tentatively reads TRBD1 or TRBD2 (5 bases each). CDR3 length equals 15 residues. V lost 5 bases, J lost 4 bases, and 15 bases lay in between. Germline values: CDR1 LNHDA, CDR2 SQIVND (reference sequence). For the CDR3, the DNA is TGTGCCAGTAGTCCCCCACGGGGACCGTACAATGAGCAGTTCTTC. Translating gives CASSPPRGPYNEQFF.

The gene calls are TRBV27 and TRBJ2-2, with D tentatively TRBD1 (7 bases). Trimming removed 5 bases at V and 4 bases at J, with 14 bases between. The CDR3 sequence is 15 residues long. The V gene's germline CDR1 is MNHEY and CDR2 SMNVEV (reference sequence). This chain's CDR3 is CASSTEGAGTGELFF. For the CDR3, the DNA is TGTGCCAGCAGTACGGAGGGGGCCGGCACCGGGGAGCTGTTTTTT.

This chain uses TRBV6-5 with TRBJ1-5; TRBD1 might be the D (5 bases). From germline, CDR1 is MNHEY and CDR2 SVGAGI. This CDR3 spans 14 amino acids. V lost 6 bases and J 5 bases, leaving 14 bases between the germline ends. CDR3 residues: CASSQGGDHQPQHF. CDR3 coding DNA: TGTGCCAGCAGCCAGGGAGGAGATCATCAGCCCCAGCATTTT.

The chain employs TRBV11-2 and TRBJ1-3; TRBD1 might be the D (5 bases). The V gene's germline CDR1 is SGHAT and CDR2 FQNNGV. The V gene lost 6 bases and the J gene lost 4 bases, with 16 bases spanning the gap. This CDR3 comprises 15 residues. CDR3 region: CASRRGGEGGNTIYF. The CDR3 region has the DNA TGTGCCAGCAGGAGGGGTGGGGAAGGAGGAAACACCATATATTTT.

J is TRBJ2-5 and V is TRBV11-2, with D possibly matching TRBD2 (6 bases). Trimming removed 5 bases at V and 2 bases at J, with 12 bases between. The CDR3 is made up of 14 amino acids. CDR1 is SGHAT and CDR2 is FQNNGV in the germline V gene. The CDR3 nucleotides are TGTGCCAGCAGCCCTATGGCGGGGCAAGAGACCCAGTACTTC. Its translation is CASSPMAGQETQYF.

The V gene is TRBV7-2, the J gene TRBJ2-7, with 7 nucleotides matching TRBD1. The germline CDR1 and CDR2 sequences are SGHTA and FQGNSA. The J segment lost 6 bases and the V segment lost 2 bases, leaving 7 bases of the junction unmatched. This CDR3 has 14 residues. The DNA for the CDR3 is TGTGCCAGCAGCTTAAAAGGGGGCCTGGGCGAGCAGTACGTC. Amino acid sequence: CASSLKGGLGEQYV.

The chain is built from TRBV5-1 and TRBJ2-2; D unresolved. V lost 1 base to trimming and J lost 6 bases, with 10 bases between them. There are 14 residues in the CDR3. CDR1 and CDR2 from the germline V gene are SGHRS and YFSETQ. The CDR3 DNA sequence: TGCGCCAGCAGCTTGACTTCCACCCCCGGGGAGCTGTTTTTT. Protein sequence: CASSLTSTPGELFF.

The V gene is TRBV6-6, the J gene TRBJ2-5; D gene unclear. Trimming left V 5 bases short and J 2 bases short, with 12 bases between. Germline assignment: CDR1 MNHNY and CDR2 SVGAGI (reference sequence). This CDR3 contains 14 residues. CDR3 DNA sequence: TGTGCCAGCAGTCTAGACAACGTTCAAGAGACCCAGTACTTC. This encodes CASSLDNVQETQYF.

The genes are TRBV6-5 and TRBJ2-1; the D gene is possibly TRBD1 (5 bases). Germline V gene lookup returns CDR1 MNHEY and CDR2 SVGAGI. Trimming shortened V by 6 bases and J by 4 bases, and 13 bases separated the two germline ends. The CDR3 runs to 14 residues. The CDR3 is CASRDPQVYNEQFF. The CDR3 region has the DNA TGTGCCAGCAGGGATCCACAGGTGTACAATGAGCAGTTCTTC.

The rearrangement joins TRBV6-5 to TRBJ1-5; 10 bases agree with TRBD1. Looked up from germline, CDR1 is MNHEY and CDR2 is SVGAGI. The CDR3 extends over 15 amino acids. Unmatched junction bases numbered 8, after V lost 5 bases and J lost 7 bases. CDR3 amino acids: CASSPTGTGVQPQHF. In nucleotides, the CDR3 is TGTGCCAGCAGTCCAACCGGGACAGGGGTACAGCCCCAGCATTTT.

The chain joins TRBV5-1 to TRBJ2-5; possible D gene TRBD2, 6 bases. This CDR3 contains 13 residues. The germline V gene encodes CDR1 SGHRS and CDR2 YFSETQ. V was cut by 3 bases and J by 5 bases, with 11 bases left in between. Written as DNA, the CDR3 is TGCGCCAGCAGCTCGGGACTCTCGGAGACCCAGTACTTC. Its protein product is CASSSGLSETQYF.

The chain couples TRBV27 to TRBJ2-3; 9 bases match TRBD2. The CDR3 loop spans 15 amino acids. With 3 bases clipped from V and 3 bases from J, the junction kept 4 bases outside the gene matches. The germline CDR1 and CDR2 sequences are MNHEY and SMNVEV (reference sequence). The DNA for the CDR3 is TGTGCCAGCAGTTTGGGACTAGCTTCGACAGATACGCAGTATTTT. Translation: CASSLGLASTDTQYF.

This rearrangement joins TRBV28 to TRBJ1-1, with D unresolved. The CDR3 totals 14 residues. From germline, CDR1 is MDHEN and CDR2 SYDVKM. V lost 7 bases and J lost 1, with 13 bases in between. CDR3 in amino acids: CASINRKPNTEAFF. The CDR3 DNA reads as TGTGCCAGCATAAACAGAAAACCGAACACTGAAGCTTTCTTT.

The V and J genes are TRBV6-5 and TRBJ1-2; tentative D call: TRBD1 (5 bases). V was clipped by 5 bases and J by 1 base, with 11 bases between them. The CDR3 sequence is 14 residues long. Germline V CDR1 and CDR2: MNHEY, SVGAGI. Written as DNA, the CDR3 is TGTGCCAGCAGTCCCCCGGGACGTAACTATGGCTACACCTTC. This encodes CASSPPGRNYGYTF.

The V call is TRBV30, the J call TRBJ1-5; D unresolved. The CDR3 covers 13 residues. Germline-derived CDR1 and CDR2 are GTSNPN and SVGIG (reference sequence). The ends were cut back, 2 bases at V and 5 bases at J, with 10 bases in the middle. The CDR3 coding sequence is TGTGCCTGGAGTATAATGCGGGATCAGCCCCAGCATTTT. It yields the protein CAWSIMRDQPQHF.